This T cell receptor (beta chain) derives from a study of T cells after yellow fever vaccination (dated by TCRdb to between 2018 and 2020). Regarding the study in general: Libraries from fractions with low cell numbers were prepared with the SMART-Seq v4 Ultra Low Input RNA kit. To follow T-cell clones before and after primary and booster YFV17D yellow fever vaccination, bulk TCR alpha and beta repertoires were sequenced over time. Two healthy male donors, one aged 18 to 29 and one aged 30 to 40 years, made up the cohort. Blood was drawn at multiple timepoints before and after primary and secondary immunization, with bulk PBMC replicates and cell subsets isolated.

As encoded in the germline V gene, CDR1 is SGHDN while CDR2 is FVKESK. The trim is 4 bases for V and 7 bases for J, with a gap of 17 bases between the germline ends. The CDR3, cysteine through phenylalanine, is 15 amino acids long. This entry keeps only the CDR3 DNA: 45 bases, framed from base 1. What the research found in general, with its limitations: Most clones expanded after primary vaccination were re-detected after the booster (96% of CD4 and approximately 85% of CD8), suggesting broad memory maintenance. A small fraction of clonotypes appeared in both the CD4 and CD8 compartments, likely as a result of convergent recombination. Only a couple of donors were included in the study, so the extent to which the findings can be generalized is limited. Computational filtering was required because FACS-sorted repertoires could contain abundant contaminating clonotypes from the bulk population. The secondary T-cell response was found to be weaker but faster than the primary response, with a peak reached on day 5 rather than on day 15.

This clonotype was observed a handful of times. No antigen is known for it. The record has no base qualities; no much larger clone is one base away. Sample treatment or condition, as interpreted from the label and publication: live attenuated yellow fever vaccine strain. At every blood-draw timepoint, two biological replicates of bulk PBMCs were collected. PBMCs were isolated from peripheral blood using a standard Ficoll-Paque protocol. RNA was extracted with TriZol from bulk PBMCs, CD4 and CD8 fractions, and dextramer-positive and dextramer-negative fractions. Synthesis of TCR cDNA relied on 5'RACE template switching, a step that introduced a universal primer site along with unique molecular identifiers. cDNA synthesis was primed from both the TCR alpha and TCR beta constant segments. Libraries were amplified in two PCR steps, with sample barcodes and sequencing adapters added in the second step. Libraries were sequenced on Illumina HiSeq 2500 (2x100 bp) or NovaSeq (2x150 bp). Regarding the original processing steps: MIGEC was used to demultiplex reads and collapse the reads into UMI consensus sequences, and MiXCR was used for V(D)J alignment. Clonotypes responding to the vaccine were identified with edgeR on replicate PBMC samples, with the criteria of FDR below 0.01 and a log2 fold change above 5 up to day 15. Each bulk clonotype was labeled CD4 or CD8 based on which sequenced repertoire, CD4 or CD8, contained the clonotype at higher abundance. TCRdb passed the public sequencing reads through fastp at Q25 and MiXCR, retaining productive beta sequences. Rows are unified per CDR3 protein, each entry keeping the most common DNA and genes. Clone size and V and J calls follow TCRdb, not the original study. The table for this sample lists about 400,000 distinct CDR3 sequences; over 5% of them were counted only once. The ten largest clones represent about 15% of the sample.

The rearrangement combines TRBV14 with TRBJ2-1; the D gene is possibly TRBD2, with 7 bases matching. The TCR comes from a man younger than 45 who received the YFV17D yellow fever vaccine. Sample: PBMCs, taken 5 days after the yellow fever booster vaccination. CDR3 loop: CASSPKRERGNEQFF. The nucleotide sequence is given as TGTGCCAGCAGCCCCAAGCGGGAAAGGGGGAATGAGCAGTTCTTC.